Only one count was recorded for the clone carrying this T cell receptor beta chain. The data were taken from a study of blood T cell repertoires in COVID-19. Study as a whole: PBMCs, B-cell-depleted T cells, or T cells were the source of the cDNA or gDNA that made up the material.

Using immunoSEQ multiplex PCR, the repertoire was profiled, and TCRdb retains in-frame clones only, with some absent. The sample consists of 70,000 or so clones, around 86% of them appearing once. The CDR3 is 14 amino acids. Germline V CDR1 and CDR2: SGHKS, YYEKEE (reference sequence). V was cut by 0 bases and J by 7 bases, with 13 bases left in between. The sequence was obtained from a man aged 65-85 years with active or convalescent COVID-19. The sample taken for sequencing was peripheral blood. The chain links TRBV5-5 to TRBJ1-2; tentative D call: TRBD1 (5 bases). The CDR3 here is CASSLGQGERGYTF. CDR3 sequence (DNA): TGTGCCAGCAGCTTGGGGCAGGGTGAACGTGGCTACACCTTC.